This T cell receptor (beta chain) is from a study of cytomegalovirus exposure and HLA in healthy donors. The study, taken as a whole, reports: Sequencing had likely introduced a cluster of highly shared sequence variants as an artifact. A reported reduction in N-insertions relative to the roughly 700-donor mean was seen in an Asian-associated ancestry cluster in a later analysis. According to an earlier analysis, most TCR beta V segments yielded productive rearrangements about 90% or about 30% of the time.

Both 60 Vbeta primers and 13 Jbeta primers went into the PCR. Original data processing: Later analysis identified tens of millions of unique TCR beta chains, about 11 million shared. The protocol was immunoSEQ multiplex PCR, while the TCRdb copy is restricted to in-frame clones and leaves out a portion. V and J calls plus clone size are reproduced from that table; the DNA served to infer D and trimming. The sample has tens of thousands of clones, less than 80% seen once. Points on this clone: Antigen unknown.

The specimen sequenced was PBMCs. This sequence originates from a man between 60 and 75 years old in good health and CMV-seropositive.

The CDR3 sequence: CASSAESLSGETQYF. The CDR3 bases are TGTGCCAGCAGCGCCGAGTCTTTATCAGGAGAGACCCAGTACTTC. V usage is TRBV9 and J usage is TRBJ2-5; D gene ambiguous. V dropped 3 bases and J dropped 4 bases, with 16 bases sitting between them. The CDR3 is made up of 15 amino acids. Looked up from germline, CDR1 is SGDLS and CDR2 is YYNGEE.